This TCR beta chain was documented in a study of CD8+CD57+ T cells in acquired aplastic anemia. It was genomic DNA that served as the template for profiling TCR beta VDJ and CDR3. Each CDR3 protein gets one entry after TCRdb re-called the reads with MiXCR. The sample gives approximately 200,000 distinct CDR3 sequences, about half of which show up once; about 20% is in the top ten. Those patients picked for sequencing had displayed CD8+CD57+ cell expansion on flow cytometry. The CDR3 loop spans 15 amino acids. Germline CDR1 and CDR2: SEHNR and FQNEAQ (reference sequence). Trimming cost V 4 bases and J 2 bases, with 9 bases left between them.

The chain links TRBV7-9 to TRBJ1-6, with D hard to call. The clonotype was recovered from a human donor with aplastic anemia. The sequenced material came from sorted CD4+, CD8+, or CD8+CD57+ T cells (not recorded which) from PBMCs. CDR3 protein: CASSSRRAYNSPLHF. DNA for the CDR3: TGTGCCAGCAGCTCACGGAGAGCCTATAATTCACCCCTCCACTTT. Variable domain in full (rest from reference TRBV7-9 and TRBJ1-6): DTGVSQNPRHKITKRGQNVTFRCDPISEHNRLYWYRQTLGQGPEFLTYFQNEAQLEKSRLLSDRFSAERPKGSFSTLEIQRTEQGDSAMYLCASSSRRAYNSPLHFGNGTRLTVT.